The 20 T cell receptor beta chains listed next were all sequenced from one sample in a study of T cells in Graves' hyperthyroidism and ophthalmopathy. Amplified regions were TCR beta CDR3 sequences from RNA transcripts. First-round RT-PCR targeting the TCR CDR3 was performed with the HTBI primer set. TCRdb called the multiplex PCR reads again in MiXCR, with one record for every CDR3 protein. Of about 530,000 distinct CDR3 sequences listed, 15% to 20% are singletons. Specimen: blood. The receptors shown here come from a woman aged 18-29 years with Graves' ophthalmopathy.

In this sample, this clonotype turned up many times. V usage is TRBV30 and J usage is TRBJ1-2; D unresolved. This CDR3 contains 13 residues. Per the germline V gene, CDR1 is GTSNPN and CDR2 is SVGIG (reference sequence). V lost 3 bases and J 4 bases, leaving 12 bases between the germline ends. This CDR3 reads CAWSLGDAYGYTF. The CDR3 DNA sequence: TGTGCCTGGAGCCTGGGAGACGCCTATGGCTACACCTTC. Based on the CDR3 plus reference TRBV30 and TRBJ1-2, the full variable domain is SQTIHQWPATLVQPVGSPLSLECTVEGTSNPNLYWYRQAAGRGLQLLFYSVGIGQISSEVPQNLSASRPQDRQFILSSKKLLLSDSGFYLCAWSLGDAYGYTFGSGTRLTVV.

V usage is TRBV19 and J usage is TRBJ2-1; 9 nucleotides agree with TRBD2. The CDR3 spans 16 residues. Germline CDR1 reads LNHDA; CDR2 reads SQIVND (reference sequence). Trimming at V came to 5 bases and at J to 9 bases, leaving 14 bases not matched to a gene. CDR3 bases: TGTGCCAGTAGTCGAAGATTGGCGGGAGGGCAGGGTGAGCAGTTCTTC. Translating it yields CASSRRLAGGQGEQFF. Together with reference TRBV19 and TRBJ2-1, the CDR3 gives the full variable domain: DGGITQSPKYLFRKEGQNVTLSCEQNLNHDAMYWYRQDPGQGLRLIYYSQIVNDFQKGDIAEGYSVSREKKESFPLTVTSAQKNPTAFYLCASSRRLAGGQGEQFFGPGTRLTVL.

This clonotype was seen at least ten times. CDR3 sequence reads: CSVEEELPNYGYTF. DNA of the CDR3: TGCAGCGTTGAAGAAGAACTGCCTAACTATGGCTACACCTTC. This chain uses TRBV29-1 with TRBJ1-2; D ambiguous. Trimming shortened V by 0 bases and J by 0 bases, and 8 bases separated the two germline ends. Germline CDR1 and CDR2: SQVTM and ANQGSEA. This CDR3 contains 14 residues. The complete variable domain, with remaining parts taken from reference TRBV29-1 and TRBJ1-2, reads SAVISQKPSRDICQRGTSLTIQCQVDSQVTMMFWYRQQPGQSLTLIATANQGSEATYESGFVIDKFPISRPNLTFSTLTVSNMSPEDSSIYLCSVEEELPNYGYTFGSGTRLTVV.

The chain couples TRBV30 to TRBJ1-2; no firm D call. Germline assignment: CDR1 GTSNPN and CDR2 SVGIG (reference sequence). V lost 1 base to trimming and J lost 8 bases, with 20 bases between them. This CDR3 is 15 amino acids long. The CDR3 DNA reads TGTGCCTGGAGTGCCTCTTCTGCCCCAATGGGAGGCTACACCTTC. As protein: CAWSASSAPMGGYTF.

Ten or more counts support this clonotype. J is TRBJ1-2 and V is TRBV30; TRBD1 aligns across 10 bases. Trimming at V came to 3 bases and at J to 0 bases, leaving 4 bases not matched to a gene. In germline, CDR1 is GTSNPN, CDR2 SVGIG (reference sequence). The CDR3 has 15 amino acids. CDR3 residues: CAWRRDRGTNYGYTF. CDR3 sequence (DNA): TGTGCCTGGAGAAGGGACAGGGGCACTAACTATGGCTACACCTTC.

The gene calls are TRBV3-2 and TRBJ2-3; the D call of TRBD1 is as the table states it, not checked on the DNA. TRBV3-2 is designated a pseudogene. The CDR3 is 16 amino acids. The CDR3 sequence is CASSQDLRGREDTQYF. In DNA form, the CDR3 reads TGTGCCAGCAGCCAAGATCTCAGGGGGCGCGAAGATACGCAGTATTTT.

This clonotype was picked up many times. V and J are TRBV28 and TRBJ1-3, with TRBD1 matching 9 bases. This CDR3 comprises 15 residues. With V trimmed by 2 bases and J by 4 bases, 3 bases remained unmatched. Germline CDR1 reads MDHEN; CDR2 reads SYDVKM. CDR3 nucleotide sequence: TGTGCCAGCAGTTTAACCGGGACAGGGGGAAACACCATATATTTT. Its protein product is CASSLTGTGGNTIYF.

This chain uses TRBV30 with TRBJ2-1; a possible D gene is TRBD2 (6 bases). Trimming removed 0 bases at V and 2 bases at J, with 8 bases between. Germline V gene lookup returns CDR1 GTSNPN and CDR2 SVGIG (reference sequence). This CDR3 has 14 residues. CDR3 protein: CAWSVPGAYNEQFF. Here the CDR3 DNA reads TGTGCCTGGAGTGTACCGGGGGCCTACAATGAGCAGTTCTTC.

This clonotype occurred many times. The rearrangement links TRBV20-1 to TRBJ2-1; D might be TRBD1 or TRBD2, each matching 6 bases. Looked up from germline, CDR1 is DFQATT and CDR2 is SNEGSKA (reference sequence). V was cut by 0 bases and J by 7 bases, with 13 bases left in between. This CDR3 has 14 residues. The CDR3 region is CSARDPTGANEQFF. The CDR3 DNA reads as TGCAGTGCTAGAGATCCGACGGGGGCTAATGAGCAGTTCTTC.

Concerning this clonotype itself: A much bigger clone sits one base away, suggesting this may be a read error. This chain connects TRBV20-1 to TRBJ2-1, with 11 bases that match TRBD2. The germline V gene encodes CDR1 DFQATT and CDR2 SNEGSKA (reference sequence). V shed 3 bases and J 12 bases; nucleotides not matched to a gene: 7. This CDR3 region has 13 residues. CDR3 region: CSASSGRAYGQFF. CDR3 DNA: TGCAGTGCTAGTAGCGGGAGGGCCTATGGGCAGTTCTTC.

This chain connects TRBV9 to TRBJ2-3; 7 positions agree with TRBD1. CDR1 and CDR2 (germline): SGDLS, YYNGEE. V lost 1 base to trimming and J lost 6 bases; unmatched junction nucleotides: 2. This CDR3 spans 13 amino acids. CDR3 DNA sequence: TGTGCCAGCAGCGTAAGGGGGCTCGATACGCAGTATTTT. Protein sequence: CASSVRGLDTQYF.

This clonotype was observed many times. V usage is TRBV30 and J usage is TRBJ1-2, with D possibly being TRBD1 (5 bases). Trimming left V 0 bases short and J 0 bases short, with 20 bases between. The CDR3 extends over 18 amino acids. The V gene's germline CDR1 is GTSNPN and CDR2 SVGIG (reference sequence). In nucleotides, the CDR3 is TGTGCCTGGAGTGTACTTCACGACAGTTCCCATCCTAACTATGGCTACACCTTC. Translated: CAWSVLHDSSHPNYGYTF.

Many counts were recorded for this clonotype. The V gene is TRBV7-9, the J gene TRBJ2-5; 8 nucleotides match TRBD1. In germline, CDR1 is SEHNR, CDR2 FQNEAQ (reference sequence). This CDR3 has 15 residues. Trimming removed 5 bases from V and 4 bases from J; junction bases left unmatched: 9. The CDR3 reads CASSEDRVERETQYF. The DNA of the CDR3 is TGTGCCAGCAGCGAGGACAGGGTGGAGCGAGAGACCCAGTACTTC. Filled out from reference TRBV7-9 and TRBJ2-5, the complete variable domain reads DTGVSQNPRHKITKRGQNVTFRCDPISEHNRLYWYRQTLGQGPEFLTYFQNEAQLEKSRLLSDRFSAERPKGSFSTLEIQRTEQGDSAMYLCASSEDRVERETQYFGPGTRLLVL.

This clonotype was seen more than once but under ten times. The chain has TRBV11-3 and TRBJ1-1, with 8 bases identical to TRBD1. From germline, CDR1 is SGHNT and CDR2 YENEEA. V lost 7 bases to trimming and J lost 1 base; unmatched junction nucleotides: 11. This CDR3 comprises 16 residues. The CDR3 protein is CASICQGAFRNTEAFF. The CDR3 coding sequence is TGTGCCAGCATCTGCCAGGGGGCCTTTAGGAACACTGAAGCTTTCTTT.

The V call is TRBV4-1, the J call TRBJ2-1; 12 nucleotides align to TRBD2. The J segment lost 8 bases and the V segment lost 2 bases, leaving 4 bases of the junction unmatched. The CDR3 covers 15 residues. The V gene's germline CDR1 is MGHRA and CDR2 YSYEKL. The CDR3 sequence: CASSQPSSGRDEQFF. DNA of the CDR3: TGCGCCAGCAGCCAACCATCTAGCGGGAGGGATGAGCAGTTCTTC.

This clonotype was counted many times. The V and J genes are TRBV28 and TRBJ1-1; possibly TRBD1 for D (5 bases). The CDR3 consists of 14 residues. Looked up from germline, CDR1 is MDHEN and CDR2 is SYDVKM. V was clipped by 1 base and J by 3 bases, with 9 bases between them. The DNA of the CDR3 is TGTGCCAGCAGTTTATTAGCAGGGTACACTGAAGCTTTCTTT. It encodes CASSLLAGYTEAFF.

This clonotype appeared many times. The CDR3 DNA follows: TGTGCCAGCAGCTTCAAAGAATCAAGAGCTTTCTTT. It yields the protein CASSFKESRAFF. The chain has TRBV7-2 and TRBJ1-1; D uncertain. Germline CDR1 reads SGHTA; CDR2 reads FQGNSA. This CDR3 has 12 residues. The V end lost 3 bases, the J end lost 10 bases, and 12 bases lay between the germline ends.

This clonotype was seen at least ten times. The CDR3 DNA is TGTGCCTGGAGACCCAGGGTCGACACTGAAGCTTTCTTT. Translating gives CAWRPRVDTEAFF. This sequence joins TRBV30 and TRBJ1-1; D is perhaps TRBD1 (5 bases). This CDR3 is 13 amino acids long. V lost 3 bases and J lost 3, with 11 bases in between. From germline, CDR1 is GTSNPN and CDR2 SVGIG (reference sequence).

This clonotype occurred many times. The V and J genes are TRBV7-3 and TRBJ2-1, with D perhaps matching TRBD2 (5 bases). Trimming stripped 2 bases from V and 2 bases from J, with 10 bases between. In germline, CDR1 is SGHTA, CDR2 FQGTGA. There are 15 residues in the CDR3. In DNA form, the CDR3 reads TGTGCCAGCAGCTTACAAGCGGACCCCTACAATGAGCAGTTCTTC. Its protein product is CASSLQADPYNEQFF.

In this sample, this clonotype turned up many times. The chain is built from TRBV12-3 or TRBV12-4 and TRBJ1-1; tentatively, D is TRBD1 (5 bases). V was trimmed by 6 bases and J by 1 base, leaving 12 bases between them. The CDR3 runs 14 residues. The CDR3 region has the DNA TGTGCCAGCAGGCGGGACGGACAGAACACTGAAGCTTTCTTT. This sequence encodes CASRRDGQNTEAFF.